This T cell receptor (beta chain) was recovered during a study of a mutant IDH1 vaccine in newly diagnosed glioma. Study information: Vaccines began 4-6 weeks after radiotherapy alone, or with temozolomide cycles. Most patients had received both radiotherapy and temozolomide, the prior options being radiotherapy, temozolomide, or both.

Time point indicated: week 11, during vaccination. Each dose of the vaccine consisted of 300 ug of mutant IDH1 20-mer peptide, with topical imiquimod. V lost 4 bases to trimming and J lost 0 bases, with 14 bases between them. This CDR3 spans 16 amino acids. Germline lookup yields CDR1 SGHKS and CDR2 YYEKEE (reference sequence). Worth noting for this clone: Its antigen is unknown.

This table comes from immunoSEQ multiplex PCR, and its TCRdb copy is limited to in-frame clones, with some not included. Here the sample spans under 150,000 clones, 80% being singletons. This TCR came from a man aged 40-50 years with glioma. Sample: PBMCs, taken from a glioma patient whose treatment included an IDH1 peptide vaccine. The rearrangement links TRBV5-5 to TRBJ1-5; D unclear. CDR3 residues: CASSPGSGYSNQPQHF. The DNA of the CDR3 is TGTGCCAGCAGCCCAGGTTCGGGGTATAGCAATCAGCCCCAGCATTTT.